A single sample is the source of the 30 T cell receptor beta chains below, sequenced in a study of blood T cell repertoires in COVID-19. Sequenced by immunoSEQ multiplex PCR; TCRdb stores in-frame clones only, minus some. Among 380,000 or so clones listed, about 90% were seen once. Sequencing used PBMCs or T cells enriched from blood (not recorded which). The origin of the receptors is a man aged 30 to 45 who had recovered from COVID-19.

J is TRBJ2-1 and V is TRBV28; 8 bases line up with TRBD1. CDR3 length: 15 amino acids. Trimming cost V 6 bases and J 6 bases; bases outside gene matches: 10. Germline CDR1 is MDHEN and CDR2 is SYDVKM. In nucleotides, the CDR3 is TGTGCCAGCAGGTTAGCCGGGACAGGCATCAATGAGCAGTTCTTC. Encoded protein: CASRLAGTGINEQFF. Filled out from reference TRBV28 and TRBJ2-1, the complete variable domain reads DVKVTQSSRYLVKRTGEKVFLECVQDMDHENMFWYRQDPGLGLRLIYFSYDVKMKEKGDIPEGYSVSREKKERFSLILESASTNQTSMYLCASRLAGTGINEQFFGPGTRLTVL.

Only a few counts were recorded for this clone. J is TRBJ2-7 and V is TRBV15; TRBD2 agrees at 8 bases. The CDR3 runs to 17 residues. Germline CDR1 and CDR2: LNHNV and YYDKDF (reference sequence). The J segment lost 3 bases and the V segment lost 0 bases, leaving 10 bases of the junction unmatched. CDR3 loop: CATSREGLAGGHYEQYF. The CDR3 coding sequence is TGTGCCACCAGCAGAGAGGGGTTGGCGGGGGGCCACTACGAGCAGTACTTC. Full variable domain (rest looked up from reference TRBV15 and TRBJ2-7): DAMVIQNPRYQVTQFGKPVTLSCSQTLNHNVMYWYQQKSSQAPKLLFHYYDKDFNNEADTPDNFQSRRPNTSFCFLDIRSPGLGDTAMYLCATSREGLAGGHYEQYFGPGTRLTVT.

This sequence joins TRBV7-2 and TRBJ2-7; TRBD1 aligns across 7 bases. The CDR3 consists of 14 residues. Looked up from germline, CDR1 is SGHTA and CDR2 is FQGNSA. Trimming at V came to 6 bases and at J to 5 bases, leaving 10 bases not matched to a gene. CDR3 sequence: CASSQDRVSDEQYF. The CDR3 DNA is TGTGCCAGCAGTCAAGACAGGGTCTCGGACGAGCAGTACTTC.

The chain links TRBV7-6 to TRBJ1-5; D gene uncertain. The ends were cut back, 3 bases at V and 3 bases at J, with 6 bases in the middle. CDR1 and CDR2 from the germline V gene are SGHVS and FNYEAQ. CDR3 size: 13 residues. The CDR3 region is CASSLSSNQPQHF. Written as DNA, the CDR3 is TGTGCCAGCAGCTTGAGCTCCAATCAGCCCCAGCATTTT.

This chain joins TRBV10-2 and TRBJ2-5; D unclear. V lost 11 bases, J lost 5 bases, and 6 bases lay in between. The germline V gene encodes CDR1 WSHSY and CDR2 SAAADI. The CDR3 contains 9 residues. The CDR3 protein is CAPPETQYF. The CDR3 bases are TGCGCCCCTCCGGAGACCCAGTACTTC.

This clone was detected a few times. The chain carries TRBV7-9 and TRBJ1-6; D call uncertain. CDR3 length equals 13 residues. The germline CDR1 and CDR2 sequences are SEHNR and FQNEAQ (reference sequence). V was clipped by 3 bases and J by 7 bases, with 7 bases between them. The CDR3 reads CASSFNWNSPLHF. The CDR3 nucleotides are TGTGCCAGCAGCTTCAACTGGAATTCACCCCTCCACTTT.

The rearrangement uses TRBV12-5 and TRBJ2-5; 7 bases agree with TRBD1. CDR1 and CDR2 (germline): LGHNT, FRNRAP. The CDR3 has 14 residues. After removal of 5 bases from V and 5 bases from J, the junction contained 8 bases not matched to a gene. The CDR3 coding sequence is TGTGCTAGTGGTCCACGGACAGGCATGGAGACCCAGTACTTC. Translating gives CASGPRTGMETQYF.

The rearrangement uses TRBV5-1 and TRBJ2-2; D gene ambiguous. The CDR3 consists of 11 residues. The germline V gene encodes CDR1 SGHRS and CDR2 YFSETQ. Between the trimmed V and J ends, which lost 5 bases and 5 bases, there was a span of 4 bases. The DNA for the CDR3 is TGCGCCAGCAGAACTACCGGGGAGCTGTTTTTT. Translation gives CASRTTGELFF.

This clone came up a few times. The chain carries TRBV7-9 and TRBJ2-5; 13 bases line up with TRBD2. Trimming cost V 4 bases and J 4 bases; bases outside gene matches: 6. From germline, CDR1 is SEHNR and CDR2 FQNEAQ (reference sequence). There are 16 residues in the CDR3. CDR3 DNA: TGTGCCAGCAGCTCCCCCGGGACTAGCGGGGCAGAGACCCAGTACTTC. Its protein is CASSSPGTSGAETQYF.

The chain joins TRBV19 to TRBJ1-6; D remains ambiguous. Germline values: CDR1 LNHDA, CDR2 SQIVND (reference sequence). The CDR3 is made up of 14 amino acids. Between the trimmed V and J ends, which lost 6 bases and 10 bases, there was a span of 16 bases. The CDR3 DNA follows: TGTGCCAGTAGCCGGGGATCTACCAACTCACCCCTCCACTTT. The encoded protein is CASSRGSTNSPLHF.

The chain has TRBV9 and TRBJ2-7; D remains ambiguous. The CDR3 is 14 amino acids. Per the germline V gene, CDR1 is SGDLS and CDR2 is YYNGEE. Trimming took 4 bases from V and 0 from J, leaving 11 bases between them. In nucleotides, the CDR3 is TGTGCCAGCAGCCAAACAAGTTCCTCCTACGAGCAGTACTTC. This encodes CASSQTSSSYEQYF.

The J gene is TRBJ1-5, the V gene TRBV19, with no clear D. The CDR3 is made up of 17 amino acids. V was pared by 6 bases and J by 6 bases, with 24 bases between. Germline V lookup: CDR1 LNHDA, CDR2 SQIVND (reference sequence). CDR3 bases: TGTGCCAGTAGCCCTCGGAGGTATAACGCGCCGGTTCAGCCCCAGCATTTT. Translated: CASSPRRYNAPVQPQHF.

The CDR3 here is CASSYMGGQYYGYTF. CDR3 nucleotides: TGTGCCAGCAGTTACATGGGGGGGCAGTACTATGGCTACACCTTC. V and J are TRBV6-5 and TRBJ1-2; tentatively, D is TRBD1 (6 bases). Germline V gives CDR1 MNHEY, CDR2 SVGAGI. The CDR3 has 15 amino acids. V shed 2 bases and J shed 3 bases, with 13 bases lying between them.

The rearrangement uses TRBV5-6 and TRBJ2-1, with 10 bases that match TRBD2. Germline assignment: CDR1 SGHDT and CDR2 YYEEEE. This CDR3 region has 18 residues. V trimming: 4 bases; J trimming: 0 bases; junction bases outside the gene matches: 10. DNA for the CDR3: TGTGCCAGCAGCCGGGGGTGGACTAGCGGTAGCTCCTACAATGAGCAGTTCTTC. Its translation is CASSRGWTSGSSYNEQFF.

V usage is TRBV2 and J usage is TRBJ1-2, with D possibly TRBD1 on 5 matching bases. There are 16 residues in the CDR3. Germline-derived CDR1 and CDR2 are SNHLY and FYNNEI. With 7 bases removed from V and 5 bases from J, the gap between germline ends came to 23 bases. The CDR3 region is CASKWGLRTGPYGYTF. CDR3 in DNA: TGTGCCAGCAAATGGGGACTAAGAACGGGTCCTTATGGCTACACCTTC.

CDR3 nucleotides: TGTGCCATCAGTGCTAACACCGGGGAGCTGTTTTTT. The encoded protein is CAISANTGELFF. This chain joins TRBV10-3 and TRBJ2-2, with D uncertain. The CDR3 extends over 12 amino acids. The V end was cut by 4 bases, the J end by 2 bases, with 2 bases between. The germline V gene has CDR1 ENHRY and CDR2 SYGVKD.

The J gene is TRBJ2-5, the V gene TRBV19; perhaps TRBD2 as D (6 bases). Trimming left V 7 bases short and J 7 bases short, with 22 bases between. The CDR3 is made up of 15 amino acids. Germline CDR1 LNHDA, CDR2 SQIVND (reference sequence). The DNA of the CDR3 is TGTGCCAGTACCCGAAGTCCCGGCTTGGGGGGGACCCAGTACTTC. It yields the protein CASTRSPGLGGTQYF.

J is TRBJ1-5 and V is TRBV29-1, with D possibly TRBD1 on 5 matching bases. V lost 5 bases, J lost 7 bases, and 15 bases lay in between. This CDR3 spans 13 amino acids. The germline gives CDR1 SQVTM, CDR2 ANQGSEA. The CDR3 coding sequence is TGCAGCGTTTCGCAGGGTACAGGCCAGCCCCAGCATTTT. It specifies CSVSQGTGQPQHF. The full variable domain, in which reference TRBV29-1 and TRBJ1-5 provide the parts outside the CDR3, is SAVISQKPSRDICQRGTSLTIQCQVDSQVTMMFWYRQQPGQSLTLIATANQGSEATYESGFVIDKFPISRPNLTFSTLTVSNMSPEDSSIYLCSVSQGTGQPQHFGDGTRLSIL.

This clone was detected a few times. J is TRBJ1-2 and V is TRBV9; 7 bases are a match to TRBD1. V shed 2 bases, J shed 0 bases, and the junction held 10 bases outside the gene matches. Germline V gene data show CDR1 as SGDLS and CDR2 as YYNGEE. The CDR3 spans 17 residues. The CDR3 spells CASSVGTEPRANYGYTF. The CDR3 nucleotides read TGTGCCAGCAGCGTCGGGACAGAACCTCGAGCTAACTATGGCTACACCTTC.

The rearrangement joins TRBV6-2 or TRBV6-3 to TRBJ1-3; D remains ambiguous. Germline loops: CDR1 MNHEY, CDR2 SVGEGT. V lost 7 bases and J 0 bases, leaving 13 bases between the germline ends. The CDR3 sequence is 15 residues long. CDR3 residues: CASNPVWPSGNTIYF. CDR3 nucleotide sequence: TGTGCCAGCAACCCCGTCTGGCCCTCTGGAAACACCATATATTTT.

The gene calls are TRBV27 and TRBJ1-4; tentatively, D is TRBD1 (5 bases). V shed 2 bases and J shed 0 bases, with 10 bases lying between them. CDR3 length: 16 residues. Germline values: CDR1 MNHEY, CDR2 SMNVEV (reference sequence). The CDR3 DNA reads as TGTGCCAGCAGTTTAAGGGGCAGGGCAACTAATGAAAAACTGTTTTTT. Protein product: CASSLRGRATNEKLFF.

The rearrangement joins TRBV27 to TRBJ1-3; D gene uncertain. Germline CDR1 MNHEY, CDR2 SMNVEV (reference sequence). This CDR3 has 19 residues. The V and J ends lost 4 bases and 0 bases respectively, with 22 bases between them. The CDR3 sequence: CASSYLTPLGPFSGNTIYF. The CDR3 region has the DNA TGTGCCAGCAGTTATTTGACCCCCCTTGGGCCGTTCTCTGGAAACACCATATATTTT.

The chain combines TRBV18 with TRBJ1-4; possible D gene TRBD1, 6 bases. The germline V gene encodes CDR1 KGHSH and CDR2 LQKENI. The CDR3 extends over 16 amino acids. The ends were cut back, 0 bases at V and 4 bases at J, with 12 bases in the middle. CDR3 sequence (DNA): TGTGCCAGCTCACCACCCGGCAGGGGCGGTAATGAAAAACTGTTTTTT. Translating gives CASSPPGRGGNEKLFF.

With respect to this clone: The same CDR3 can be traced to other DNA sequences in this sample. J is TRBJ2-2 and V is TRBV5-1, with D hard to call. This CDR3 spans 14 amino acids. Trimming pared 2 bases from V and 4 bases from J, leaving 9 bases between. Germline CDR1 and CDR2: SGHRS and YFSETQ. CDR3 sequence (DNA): TGCGCCAGCAGCTTTAACGGTTTCACCGGGGAGCTGTTTTTT. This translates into CASSFNGFTGELFF.

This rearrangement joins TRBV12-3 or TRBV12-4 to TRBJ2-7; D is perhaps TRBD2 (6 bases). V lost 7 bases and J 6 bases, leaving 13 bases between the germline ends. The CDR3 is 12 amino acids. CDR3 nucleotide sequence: TGTGCCAGCACCGACGACGGGGGCGAGCAGTACTTC. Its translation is CASTDDGGEQYF.

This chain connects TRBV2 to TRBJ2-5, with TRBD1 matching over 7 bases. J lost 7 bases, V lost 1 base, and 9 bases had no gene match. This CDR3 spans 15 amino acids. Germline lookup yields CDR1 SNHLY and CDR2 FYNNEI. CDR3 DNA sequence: TGTGCCAGCAGTGAAGGGACCCAGGGGGTTGGGACCCAGTACTTC. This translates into CASSEGTQGVGTQYF.

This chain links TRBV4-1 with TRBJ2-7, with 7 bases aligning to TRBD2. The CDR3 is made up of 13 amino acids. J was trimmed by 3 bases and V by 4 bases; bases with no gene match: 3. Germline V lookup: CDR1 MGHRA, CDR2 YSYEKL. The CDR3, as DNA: TGCGCCAGCAGCCGAGGGGAGGGCTACGAGCAGTACTTC. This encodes CASSRGEGYEQYF.

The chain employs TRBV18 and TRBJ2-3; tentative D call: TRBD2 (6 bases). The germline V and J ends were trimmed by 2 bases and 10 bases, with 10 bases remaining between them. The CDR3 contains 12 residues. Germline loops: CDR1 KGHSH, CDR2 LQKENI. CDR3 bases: TGTGCCAGCTCACCAAAGGAGGGAGCGCAGTATTTT. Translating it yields CASSPKEGAQYF.

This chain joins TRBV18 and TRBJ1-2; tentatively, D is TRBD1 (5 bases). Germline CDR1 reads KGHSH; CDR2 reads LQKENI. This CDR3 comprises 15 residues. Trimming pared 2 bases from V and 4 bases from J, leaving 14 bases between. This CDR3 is CASSPELQALYGYTF. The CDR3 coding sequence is TGTGCCAGCTCACCAGAGCTACAGGCCCTCTATGGCTACACCTTC.

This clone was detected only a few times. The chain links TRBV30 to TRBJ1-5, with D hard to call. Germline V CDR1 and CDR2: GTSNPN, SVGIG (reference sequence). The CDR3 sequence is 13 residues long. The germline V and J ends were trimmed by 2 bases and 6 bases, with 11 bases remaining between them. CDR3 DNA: TGTGCCTGGAGTTCAGGTGGTAGTCAGCCCCAGCATTTT. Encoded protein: CAWSSGGSQPQHF.